This is a list of T cell receptor beta chains from one sample in a study of blood T cell repertoires in COVID-19. The assay was immunoSEQ multiplex PCR, and TCRdb's table has in-frame clones only and misses some. The sample holds over 90,000 clones; about 78% are singletons and the top ten take around 9.6%. Sample: peripheral blood. The receptors were gathered from a man aged 55-75 years with active or convalescent COVID-19. The CDR3 runs from the conserved cysteine through the conserved F or W. A D gene is named only where the DNA matches it firmly. Clone size is given for some rows only: seen once, a few or many times, or a class if the clone is expanded.

>TRBJ1-5|NA|TRBV29-1|NA
CSVPWGEENQPQHF
TGCAGCGTGCCTTGGGGGGAGGAGAATCAGCCCCAGCATTTT
>TRBJ1-6|NA|TRBV30|NA
CACSSVSYNSPLHF
TGTGCCTGTAGTTCGGTCTCCTATAATTCACCCCTCCACTTT
>TRBJ2-5|NA|TRBV30|NA
CAWSRQGVGSQYF
TGTGCCTGGAGTAGGCAGGGCGTCGGGTCCCAGTACTTC
>TRBJ1-2|NA|TRBV5-6|NA
CASSSLPGGYTF
TGTGCCAGCAGCTCCCTTCCCGGTGGCTACACCTTC
>TRBJ1-2|NA|TRBV27|NA
CASSFGRGPNYGYTF
TGTGCCAGCAGTTTTGGCAGGGGCCCTAACTATGGCTACACCTTC
>TRBJ1-6|NA|TRBV19|NA
CASTGQGYSPLHF
TGTGCCAGTACCGGTCAGGGGTATTCACCCCTCCACTTT
>TRBJ2-5|NA|TRBV7-2|NA
CASSSELQETQYF
TGTGCCAGCAGCTCTGAACTACAAGAGACCCAGTACTTC
>TRBJ2-1|NA|TRBV4-1|NA
CASSQRFSGGNEQFF
TGCGCCAGCAGCCAGAGGTTTTCTGGCGGCAATGAGCAGTTCTTC
>TRBJ1-5|few|TRBV27|TRBD1
CASSLSMTGGQPQHF
TGTGCCAGCAGTTTATCGATGACAGGGGGTCAGCCCCAGCATTTT
>TRBJ2-5|NA|TRBV6-1|NA
CASSEPVGLFQETQYF
TGTGCCAGCAGTGAACCGGTTGGGCTATTCCAAGAGACCCAGTACTTC
>TRBJ1-2|few|TRBV15|TRBD1
CATSRGQGARGYTF
TGTGCCACCAGCAGAGGGCAGGGGGCTAGAGGCTACACCTTC
>TRBJ1-1|NA|TRBV7-6|NA
CASSQTSRVTEAFF
TGTGCCAGCAGTCAGACTTCGAGGGTAACTGAAGCTTTCTTT
>TRBJ2-3|NA|TRBV5-6|TRBD2
CASSLTPFGLAGVDTQYF
TGTGCCAGCAGCTTGACTCCGTTCGGACTAGCGGGAGTGGATACGCAGTATTTT
>TRBJ2-1|once|TRBV9|TRBD2
CASSTTGLAGGDEQFF
TGTGCCAGCAGCACTACGGGACTAGCGGGAGGAGATGAGCAGTTCTTC
>TRBJ2-7|NA|TRBV6-1|NA
CASSEGSVGGYEQYF
TGTGCCAGCAGTGAAGGTTCTGTAGGGGGCTACGAGCAGTACTTC
>TRBJ2-7|NA|TRBV6-5|TRBD1
CASSLAQGMDYEQYF
TGTGCCAGCAGCTTAGCACAGGGGATGGACTACGAGCAGTACTTC
>TRBJ1-6|NA|TRBV28|NA
CASSRPFSRHSPLHF
TGTGCCAGCAGCCGCCCATTTTCGAGGCATTCACCCCTCCACTTT
>TRBJ1-6|NA|TRBV14|NA
CASSQVAHSHYNSPLHF
TGTGCCAGCAGCCAAGTCGCCCACTCCCACTATAATTCACCCCTCCACTTT
>TRBJ2-7|few|TRBV5-1|TRBD1
CASSWGQGNYEQYF
TGCGCCAGCAGCTGGGGACAGGGAAACTACGAGCAGTACTTC
>TRBJ1-6|NA|TRBV7-2|NA
CASSLTGNNSPLHF
TGTGCCAGCAGCCTCACAGGGAATAATTCACCCCTCCACTTT
>TRBJ1-1|NA|TRBV23-1|NA
CASSQSMVEGNTEAFF
TGCGCCAGCAGTCAATCTATGGTGGAGGGCAACACTGAAGCTTTCTTT
>TRBJ2-5|NA|TRBV5-4|TRBD1
CASSPKGAETQYF
TGTGCCAGCAGCCCAAAGGGGGCAGAGACCCAGTACTTC
>TRBJ1-1|NA|TRBV27|TRBD1
CASSLSTGQGILFF
TGTGCCAGCAGTCTATCCACCGGACAGGGGATCCTTTTCTTT
>TRBJ2-2|NA|TRBV2|NA
CATTPKGIGELFF
TGTGCCACCACCCCTAAGGGGATCGGGGAGCTGTTTTTT
>TRBJ2-5|NA|TRBV18|TRBD1
CASSPIARGQGTETQYF
TGTGCCAGCTCACCAATTGCTAGGGGACAGGGGACGGAGACCCAGTACTTC
>TRBJ2-7|NA|TRBV6-2/TRBV6-3|TRBD1
CASSYTWDRAHEQYF
TGTGCCAGCAGTTACACCTGGGACAGGGCCCACGAGCAGTACTTC
>TRBJ2-3|NA|TRBV6-5|NA
CASSRTDTDTQYF
TGTGCCAGCAGTCGGACAGACACAGATACGCAGTATTTT
>TRBJ1-6|NA|TRBV7-9|NA
CATTGLANSPLHF
TGTGCCACTACGGGACTGGCGAATTCACCCCTCCACTTT
>TRBJ2-1|NA|TRBV12-3/TRBV12-4|NA
CASSLLNEQFF
TGTGCCAGCAGTTTACTCAATGAGCAGTTCTTC
>TRBJ2-3|few|TRBV10-1|NA
CASSRGGPGEDTQYF
TGCGCCAGCAGCCGTGGCGGGCCCGGGGAGGATACGCAGTATTTT